Following are 13 T cell receptor beta chains from one sample sequenced in a study of Graves' ophthalmopathy and Graves' hyperthyroidism. Using RNA transcripts, the TCR beta CDR3 regions were amplified. First-round RT-PCR used HTBI primers; second-round multiplex PCR followed. TCRdb re-called the multiplex PCR reads through MiXCR, storing one row per CDR3 protein. The table has 900,000 to 1,200,000 distinct CDR3 sequences, 35% to 40% seen once. Material for sequencing was peripheral blood or thyroid tissue (not recorded which). The receptors were gathered from an adult man with Graves' hyperthyroidism.

This clonotype was seen many times. The chain carries TRBV10-2 and TRBJ1-6; 12 positions match TRBD1. Per the germline V gene, CDR1 is WSHSY and CDR2 is SAAADI. V shed 3 bases and J 8 bases; nucleotides not matched to a gene: 5. This CDR3 has 16 residues. The CDR3: CASSDRDRGLHSPLHF. In DNA, the CDR3 is TGCGCCAGCAGTGACCGGGACAGGGGGCTTCATTCACCCCTCCACTTT.

The rearrangement joins TRBV19 to TRBJ2-5; tentatively, D is TRBD1 (6 bases). V lost 10 bases and J 4 bases, leaving 22 bases between the germline ends. The CDR3 is 15 residues long. Germline CDR1 reads LNHDA; CDR2 reads SQIVND (reference sequence). CDR3 coding DNA: TGTGCCACTACATTCCGGGACACCCCCGGAGAGACCCAGTACTTC. It translates to CATTFRDTPGETQYF.

This clonotype was picked up many times. The rearrangement uses TRBV19 and TRBJ2-7; perhaps TRBD1 as D (7 bases). CDR1 is LNHDA, CDR2 SQIVND, per germline (reference sequence). The CDR3 is made up of 14 amino acids. V lost 3 bases to trimming and J lost 4 bases, with 13 bases between them. As DNA, the CDR3 is TGTGCCAGTAGTATTGGAGGGACAGAATACGAGCAGTACTTC. This encodes CASSIGGTEYEQYF.

The chain employs TRBV30 and TRBJ1-4, with a tentative D call TRBD1 (5 bases). V shed 0 bases and J shed 4 bases, with 15 bases lying between them. Germline lookup yields CDR1 GTSNPN and CDR2 SVGIG (reference sequence). There are 16 residues in the CDR3. CDR3 bases: TGTGCCTGGAGTGTAAATCCCCCAGGGAATAATGAAAAACTGTTTTTT. Translated, it gives CAWSVNPPGNNEKLFF. Full variable domain (outside the CDR3, taken from reference TRBV30 and TRBJ1-4): SQTIHQWPATLVQPVGSPLSLECTVEGTSNPNLYWYRQAAGRGLQLLFYSVGIGQISSEVPQNLSASRPQDRQFILSSKKLLLSDSGFYLCAWSVNPPGNNEKLFFGSGTQLSVL.

The CDR3, as DNA: TGCAGTGCTAGAGACCCCCAAGCTGGGGAGACCCAGTACTTC. It is translated as CSARDPQAGETQYF. This chain connects TRBV20-1 to TRBJ2-5; no reliable D call. V lost 0 bases and J lost 5, with 13 bases in between. Germline CDR1 is DFQATT and CDR2 is SNEGSKA (reference sequence). CDR3 length: 14 amino acids.

This clonotype appeared a single time. The V call is TRBV2, the J call TRBJ2-5; TRBD2 might be the D (5 bases). The CDR3 is 13 residues long. Trimming pared 5 bases from V and 2 bases from J, leaving 9 bases between. The germline V gene has CDR1 SNHLY and CDR2 FYNNEI. As DNA, the CDR3 is TGTGCCAGCAGTTCCTGGGAGCAAGAGACCCAGTACTTC. Its protein is CASSSWEQETQYF.

This clonotype was counted only a few times. For the CDR3, the DNA is TGTGCCAGCAGCCAGGGGACAGCCATAGGATCCTACGAGCAGTACTTC. It is translated as CASSQGTAIGSYEQYF. This chain joins TRBV14 and TRBJ2-7, with 7 nucleotides matching TRBD1. Germline CDR1 and CDR2: SGHDN and FVKESK. The V and J ends lost 3 bases and 1 base, in that order; junction bases with no gene match: 9. The CDR3 has 16 amino acids.

The sample holds many counts of this clonotype. The V gene is TRBV7-2, the J gene TRBJ2-7; 9 bases fit TRBD2. The germline CDR1 and CDR2 sequences are SGHTA and FQGNSA. Losses at the gene ends were 2 bases for V and 3 bases for J; bases not matched to a gene: 11. This CDR3 spans 17 amino acids. CDR3 sequence reads: CASSLYSGGWISYEQYF. The CDR3 nucleotides are TGTGCCAGCAGCTTATACAGCGGGGGGTGGATTAGCTACGAGCAGTACTTC.

The chain carries TRBV29-1 and TRBJ2-2; TRBD1 matches at 9 bases. With V trimmed by 3 bases and J by 5 bases, 4 bases remained unmatched. Germline loops: CDR1 SQVTM, CDR2 ANQGSEA. The CDR3 totals 14 residues. The CDR3 coding sequence is TGCAGCGTTGAGGGGACAGGGCCTACCGGGGAGCTGTTTTTT. Translating gives CSVEGTGPTGELFF.

V and J are TRBV4-3 and TRBJ1-5; D remains ambiguous. Trimming removed 1 base at V and 14 bases at J, with 15 bases between. CDR1 LGHNA and CDR2 YSLEER come from the germline V gene. The CDR3 sequence is 13 residues long. The CDR3 sequence: CASSQGGSLAEHF. The CDR3 DNA reads TGCGCCAGCAGCCAAGGTGGGTCTTTGGCCGAGCATTTT.

This clonotype was picked up many times. This rearrangement joins TRBV11-2 to TRBJ2-7; D not resolved. Looked up from germline, CDR1 is SGHAT and CDR2 is FQNNGV. The CDR3 is 16 amino acids. Trimming took 1 base from V and 0 from J, leaving 13 bases between them. CDR3 coding DNA: TGTGCCAGCAGCTTAGCCCAAGGGTACCGCTCCTACGAGCAGTACTTC. The encoded protein is CASSLAQGYRSYEQYF.

This clonotype showed up just a few times. The J gene is TRBJ1-1, the V gene TRBV30; 7 positions match TRBD1. This CDR3 has 12 amino acids. Germline V gives CDR1 GTSNPN, CDR2 SVGIG (reference sequence). The V and J ends lost 3 bases and 5 bases, in that order; junction bases with no gene match: 3. In nucleotides, the CDR3 is TGTGCCTGGAGGGCGGACAGGACTGAAGCTTTCTTT. Translating gives CAWRADRTEAFF. The variable domain in full, with the rest retrieved from reference TRBV30 and TRBJ1-1, is SQTIHQWPATLVQPVGSPLSLECTVEGTSNPNLYWYRQAAGRGLQLLFYSVGIGQISSEVPQNLSASRPQDRQFILSSKKLLLSDSGFYLCAWRADRTEAFFGQGTRLTVV.

This clonotype was detected ten times or more. V usage is TRBV7-8 and J usage is TRBJ2-7, with 10 bases identical to TRBD2. The junction had 8 bases not matched to a gene; V was cut back by 5 bases and J by 4 bases. This CDR3 is built from 15 residues. Germline loops: CDR1 SGHVS, CDR2 FQNEAQ. The CDR3 DNA reads as TGTGCCAGCAGCCCCTTTACTAGCGGGATATACGAGCAGTACTTC. Protein product: CASSPFTSGIYEQYF.